The 18 T cell receptor beta chains below all came from one sample that was sequenced in a study of T cell responses to AZD1222 COVID-19 vaccine. The protocol was immunoSEQ multiplex PCR, while the TCRdb copy is restricted to in-frame clones and leaves out a portion. The sample consists of 150,000 or so clones, about 91% of them appearing once. The sample in question was peripheral blood, obtained on day 0 of AZD1222 vaccination. The receptors were gathered from an adult in good health.

CDR3 residues: CASEGGMAGYTF. The CDR3, as DNA: TGTGCCAGCGAGGGCGGTATGGCTGGCTACACCTTC. The V and J genes are TRBV6-6 and TRBJ1-2; D call uncertain. The CDR3 sequence is 12 residues long. Germline-derived CDR1 and CDR2 are MNHNY and SVGAGI (reference sequence). The V end was cut by 8 bases, the J end by 7 bases, with 14 bases between.

This chain uses TRBV11-2 with TRBJ2-2, with D maybe TRBD2 (6 bases). CDR1 and CDR2 (germline): SGHAT, FQNNGV. The CDR3 sequence is 14 residues long. The germline V and J ends were trimmed by 0 bases and 6 bases, with 8 bases remaining between them. The CDR3 loop is CASSLDPGAGELFF. CDR3 in DNA: TGTGCCAGCAGCTTAGATCCGGGGGCCGGGGAGCTGTTTTTT.

The chain combines TRBV3-1 (or the pseudogene TRBV3-2) with TRBJ2-2; 8 bases are a match to TRBD2. This CDR3 is 16 amino acids long. CDR1 and CDR2 from the germline V gene are LGHDT and YNNKEL (reference sequence). The V gene end was trimmed by 6 bases and the J gene end by 3 bases; junction bases not matched to a gene: 9. CDR3 nucleotides: TGTGCCAGCAGTCACCTGGGACTAGGGGACACCGGGGAGCTGTTTTTT. Translation: CASSHLGLGDTGELFF.

The chain has TRBV10-3 and TRBJ2-3; perhaps TRBD1 as D (5 bases). Germline V gene data show CDR1 as ENHRY and CDR2 as SYGVKD. The V end was cut by 8 bases, the J end by 3 bases, with 9 bases between. CDR3 length: 12 amino acids. The CDR3 region has the DNA TGTGCCATCTCCAGGGCGACAGATACGCAGTATTTT. Protein: CAISRATDTQYF.

CDR3 amino acids: CSASGINYGYTF. Here the CDR3 DNA reads TGCAGTGCTAGTGGGATAAACTATGGCTACACCTTC. The chain is built from TRBV20-1 and TRBJ1-2; D call uncertain. Germline CDR1 DFQATT, CDR2 SNEGSKA (reference sequence). The V and J ends lost 3 bases and 2 bases respectively, with 7 bases between them. This CDR3 has 12 residues.

This clone was counted a few times. The junction and the germline gene differ at one end; a read error may be behind it. The CDR3 sequence is CASSLLAGGGNEQFF. DNA for the CDR3: TGTGCTAGCAGCTTATTGGCAGGGGGAGGGAATGAGCAGTTCTTC. The rearrangement links TRBV7-7 to TRBJ2-1; D might be TRBD1 or TRBD2, each matching 7 bases. The length of the CDR3 is 15 residues. The V gene's germline CDR1 is SSHAT and CDR2 FNYEAQ (reference sequence).

This clone occurred a few times. The V call is TRBV4-1, the J call TRBJ2-5, with TRBD2 matching over 14 bases. The V gene end was trimmed by 0 bases and the J gene end by 7 bases; junction bases not matched to a gene: 16. CDR3 length: 20 residues. Germline loops: CDR1 MGHRA, CDR2 YSYEKL. The CDR3 here is CASSQDPGTSGGPERGTQYF. CDR3 nucleotide sequence: TGCGCCAGCAGCCAAGACCCGGGGACTAGCGGGGGCCCTGAACGTGGGACCCAGTACTTC.

The chain uses TRBV5-8 and TRBJ2-2, with a weak D call TRBD2 (5 bases). CDR1 SGHTS and CDR2 YDEGEE come from the germline V gene. Between the trimmed V and J ends, which lost 1 base and 0 bases, there was a span of 13 bases. This CDR3 comprises 17 residues. In nucleotides, the CDR3 is TGTGCCAGCAGCTTGAGTCCGGGAAGAGCGAACACCGGGGAGCTGTTTTTT. Translated: CASSLSPGRANTGELFF.

This clone appeared a few times. This sequence joins TRBV5-1 and TRBJ1-2, with TRBD1 matching over 9 bases. The CDR3 totals 16 residues. CDR1 SGHRS and CDR2 YFSETQ come from the germline V gene. Trimming cost V 4 bases and J 8 bases; bases outside gene matches: 15. CDR3 sequence (DNA): TGCGCCAGCAGCGGAGCCGGGACAGGGAGTGTAGGGGGCTACACCTTC. Its translation is CASSGAGTGSVGGYTF. Full variable domain (remainder filled in from reference TRBV5-1 and TRBJ1-2): KAGVTQTPRYLIKTRGQQVTLSCSPISGHRSVSWYQQTPGQGLQFLFEYFSETQRNKGNFPGRFSGRQFSNSRSEMNVSTLELGDSALYLCASSGAGTGSVGGYTFGSGTRLTVV.

Here the CDR3 reads CASSQALAGAKDTQYF. The DNA for the CDR3 is TGTGCCAGCAGCCAAGCCCTAGCGGGGGCGAAAGATACGCAGTATTTT. J is TRBJ2-3 and V is TRBV4-2; 10 nucleotides agree with TRBD2. Losses at the gene ends were 1 base for V and 5 bases for J; bases not matched to a gene: 6. Looked up from germline, CDR1 is LGHNA and CDR2 is YNFKEQ. The CDR3 consists of 16 residues.

There are a few counts of this clone. The chain employs TRBV14 and TRBJ2-6, with D possibly TRBD1 on 5 matching bases. V was shortened by 2 bases and J by 0 bases, with 17 bases between the two germline ends. There are 19 residues in the CDR3. CDR1 is SGHDN, CDR2 FVKESK, per germline. CDR3 in amino acids: CASSQRWGSLLSGANVLTF. The CDR3 DNA reads TGTGCCAGCAGCCAACGGTGGGGCTCTTTACTCTCTGGGGCCAACGTCCTGACTTTC. Full variable domain (outside the CDR3, taken from reference TRBV14 and TRBJ2-6): EAGVTQFPSHSVIEKGQTVTLRCDPISGHDNLYWYRRVMGKEIKFLLHFVKESKQDESGMPNNRFLAERTGGTYSTLKVQPAELEDSGVYFCASSQRWGSLLSGANVLTFGAGSRLTVL.

J is TRBJ2-7 and V is TRBV28; D gene ambiguous. CDR3 size: 13 residues. Germline V lookup: CDR1 MDHEN, CDR2 SYDVKM. V lost 2 bases and J 5 bases, leaving 10 bases between the germline ends. The CDR3 spells CASSLAWFDEQYF. CDR3 DNA sequence: TGTGCCAGCAGTTTAGCCTGGTTCGACGAGCAGTACTTC. Full variable domain (rest looked up from reference TRBV28 and TRBJ2-7): DVKVTQSSRYLVKRTGEKVFLECVQDMDHENMFWYRQDPGLGLRLIYFSYDVKMKEKGDIPEGYSVSREKKERFSLILESASTNQTSMYLCASSLAWFDEQYFGPGTRLTVT.

CDR3 loop: CASSDPRETQYF. CDR3 DNA sequence: TGTGCCAGCTCAGACCCCAGGGAGACCCAGTACTTC. The gene calls are TRBV18 and TRBJ2-5; no clear D. The CDR3 length is 12 residues. Germline lookup yields CDR1 KGHSH and CDR2 LQKENI. Trimming left V 5 bases short and J 5 bases short, with 9 bases between.

In this sample, this clone turned up once. This rearrangement joins TRBV7-8 to TRBJ1-6, with D maybe TRBD1 (6 bases). Germline V lookup: CDR1 SGHVS, CDR2 FQNEAQ. The V end was cut by 4 bases, the J end by 7 bases, with 17 bases between. This CDR3 region has 16 residues. This chain's CDR3 is CASSSFTGFSNSPLHF. The CDR3 nucleotides read TGTGCCAGCAGCTCCTTTACAGGGTTTAGCAATTCACCCCTCCACTTT.

The rearrangement uses TRBV2 and TRBJ2-7; 12 bases align to TRBD1. Germline CDR1 SNHLY, CDR2 FYNNEI. Trimming cost V 6 bases and J 5 bases; bases outside gene matches: 5. The CDR3 sequence is 14 residues long. CDR3 bases: TGTGCCAGCAGCCGGGACAGGGGGCTCGACGAGCAGTACTTC. Translating gives CASSRDRGLDEQYF.

The rearrangement links TRBV5-1 to TRBJ2-6, with D possibly matching TRBD2 (6 bases). The V gene lost 4 bases and the J gene lost 5 bases, with 13 bases spanning the gap. The CDR3 runs to 15 residues. In germline, CDR1 is SGHRS, CDR2 YFSETQ. This chain's CDR3 is CASSNDGGRANVLTF. The DNA of the CDR3 is TGCGCCAGCAGCAACGATGGAGGGAGGGCCAACGTCCTGACTTTC.

The CDR3 bases are TGTGCCAGCAGCCCCGGACTAGCGGAGAGCACAGATACGCAGTATTTT. Translation: CASSPGLAESTDTQYF. V and J are TRBV7-9 and TRBJ2-3, with 10 positions matching TRBD2. There are 16 residues in the CDR3. Germline CDR1 reads SEHNR; CDR2 reads FQNEAQ (reference sequence). Losses at the gene ends were 5 bases for V and 0 bases for J; bases not matched to a gene: 5.

This chain joins TRBV5-1 and TRBJ2-7; TRBD1 matches at 7 bases. CDR3 length: 15 residues. V dropped 0 bases and J dropped 3; count of bases not matched to a gene: 6. The germline gives CDR1 SGHRS, CDR2 YFSETQ. The CDR3 DNA reads TGCGCCAGCAGCTTGGGACAGGGTGAGTTCTACGAGCAGTACTTC. Its protein is CASSLGQGEFYEQYF.